The 17 T cell receptor beta chains in this list originate from one sample, sequenced in a study of blood T cell repertoires in COVID-19. Data came from immunoSEQ multiplex PCR; TCRdb stores just in-frame clones and leaves some out. The repertoire holds 85,000 to 100,000 clones, with approximately 86% as singletons. Sequenced: peripheral blood. The source is a man aged 50-60 years with COVID-19, enrolled during active disease.

J is TRBJ1-2 and V is TRBV2; TRBD1 agrees at 7 bases. V gave up 8 bases and J gave up 1 base; unmatched junction bases: 1. CDR3 length equals 12 residues. Germline-derived CDR1 and CDR2 are SNHLY and FYNNEI. DNA for the CDR3: TGTGCCAGCGACAGGGATAACTATGGCTACACCTTC. Its protein is CASDRDNYGYTF.

This chain connects TRBV6-5 to TRBJ2-7, with a tentative D call TRBD1 (6 bases). The CDR3 has 11 amino acids. Germline V gene sequence: CDR1 MNHEY, CDR2 SVGAGI. Trimming cost V 8 bases and J 3 bases, with 8 bases left between them. The CDR3, as DNA: TGTGCCAGCGGGGGACACTACGAGCAGTACTTC. This translates into CASGGHYEQYF.

The chain uses TRBV3-1 (or the pseudogene TRBV3-2) and TRBJ1-2; TRBD1 aligns across 9 bases. The V and J ends lost 6 bases and 4 bases, in that order; junction bases with no gene match: 3. The CDR3 has 13 amino acids. CDR1 is LGHDT and CDR2 is YNNKEL in the germline V gene (reference sequence). CDR3 residues: CASSGTGPYGYTF. CDR3 DNA: TGTGCCAGCAGTGGGACAGGGCCCTATGGCTACACCTTC.

This chain links TRBV28 with TRBJ1-2; D possibly corresponds to TRBD1 (5 bases). This CDR3 comprises 15 residues. Trimming stripped 7 bases from V and 4 bases from J, with 19 bases between. The germline V gene has CDR1 MDHEN and CDR2 SYDVKM. The CDR3 nucleotides are TGTGCCAGCATTCCCCCCGCGGGACGTGGCTATGGCTACACCTTC. Translated, it gives CASIPPAGRGYGYTF.

This clone appeared once. This chain connects TRBV5-1 to TRBJ1-4, with 9 bases aligning to TRBD1. Germline V gives CDR1 SGHRS, CDR2 YFSETQ. The CDR3 has 14 residues. The V gene end was trimmed by 4 bases and the J gene end by 10 bases; junction bases not matched to a gene: 8. In DNA, the CDR3 is TGCGCCAGCAGCCTGGGACAGGGAAATAGAAAACTGTTTTTT. Protein sequence: CASSLGQGNRKLFF.

The CDR3 is CATEGIPGELFF. In DNA form, the CDR3 reads TGTGCCACCGAGGGAATCCCCGGGGAGCTGTTTTTT. The V call is TRBV24-1, the J call TRBJ2-2; possible D gene TRBD2, 5 bases. V was clipped by 9 bases and J by 6 bases, with 10 bases between them. The CDR3 is 12 residues long. Germline CDR1 is KGHDR and CDR2 is SFDVKD.

In DNA form, the CDR3 reads TGTGCCAGTAGAATACTCAGGGGAAACTATGGCTACACCTTC. Translated, it gives CASRILRGNYGYTF. The V gene is TRBV19, the J gene TRBJ1-2, with D possibly matching TRBD1 (6 bases). Germline V gene lookup returns CDR1 LNHDA and CDR2 SQIVND (reference sequence). The CDR3 runs 14 residues. Trimming left V 6 bases short and J 2 bases short, with 13 bases between. Variable domain in full (rest from reference TRBV19 and TRBJ1-2): DGGITQSPKYLFRKEGQNVTLSCEQNLNHDAMYWYRQDPGQGLRLIYYSQIVNDFQKGDIAEGYSVSREKKESFPLTVTSAQKNPTAFYLCASRILRGNYGYTFGSGTRLTVV.

The rearrangement joins TRBV18 to TRBJ2-1; 15 positions agree with TRBD2. V lost 3 bases, J lost 9 bases, and 6 bases stayed unmatched. The CDR3 covers 16 residues. CDR1 is KGHSH, CDR2 LQKENI, per germline. The CDR3 DNA reads TGTGCCAGCTCACCCGGACTAGCGGGGGGGATCGTTGAGCAGTTCTTC. The encoded protein is CASSPGLAGGIVEQFF.

The gene calls are TRBV5-1 and TRBJ1-1; D is unresolved. Trimming removed 6 bases at V and 4 bases at J, with 19 bases between. The CDR3 length is 15 residues. Germline V gives CDR1 SGHRS, CDR2 YFSETQ. The chain's CDR3 is CASTIGPGWTTEAFF. The CDR3 bases are TGCGCCAGCACCATAGGTCCGGGATGGACCACTGAAGCTTTCTTT.

The chain employs TRBV4-1 and TRBJ1-1, with D maybe TRBD1 (6 bases). Between the trimmed V and J ends, which lost 3 bases and 6 bases, there was a span of 23 bases. Germline CDR1 reads MGHRA; CDR2 reads YSYEKL. CDR3 length equals 17 residues. CDR3 sequence: CASSQIPPGHFNPEAFF. The CDR3 DNA sequence: TGCGCCAGCAGCCAGATACCTCCGGGACACTTTAACCCTGAAGCTTTCTTT.

The J gene is TRBJ2-1, the V gene TRBV27; 8 positions agree with TRBD2. The CDR3 covers 14 residues. The V gene end was trimmed by 2 bases and the J gene end by 5 bases; junction bases not matched to a gene: 2. CDR1 MNHEY and CDR2 SMNVEV come from the germline V gene (reference sequence). This chain's CDR3 is CASSLGLANNEQFF. For the CDR3, the DNA is TGTGCCAGCAGTTTAGGACTAGCCAACAATGAGCAGTTCTTC.

This chain links TRBV18 with TRBJ2-2; 9 bases are shared with TRBD1. The CDR3 totals 16 residues. V was clipped by 3 bases and J by 2 bases; unmatched bases: 4. Germline CDR1 is KGHSH and CDR2 is LQKENI. This chain's CDR3 is CASSPQDRGNTGELFF. The CDR3 bases are TGTGCCAGCTCACCCCAGGACAGGGGTAACACCGGGGAGCTGTTTTTT. Looking up the rest from reference TRBV18 and TRBJ2-2 gives the full variable domain: NAGVMQNPRHLVRRRGQEARLRCSPMKGHSHVYWYRQLPEEGLKFMVYLQKENIIDESGMPKERFSAEFPKEGPSILRIQQVVRGDSAAYFCASSPQDRGNTGELFFGEGSRLTVL.

This chain links TRBV11-2 with TRBJ2-7; D is unresolved. The CDR3 length is 14 residues. V lost 6 bases to trimming and J lost 0 bases, with 12 bases between them. The germline V gene encodes CDR1 SGHAT and CDR2 FQNNGV. The DNA of the CDR3 is TGTGCCAGCAGGCAGCCCCGGAGCTCCTACGAGCAGTACTTC. It codes for CASRQPRSSYEQYF.

The DNA for the CDR3 is TGTGCCAGCAGTGAAGCCTATAGCAATCAGCCCCAGCATTTT. Translated: CASSEAYSNQPQHF. The rearrangement links TRBV6-1 to TRBJ1-5; D is unresolved. Germline V gene data show CDR1 as MNHNS and CDR2 as SASEGT. V shed 0 bases and J shed 0 bases, with 3 bases lying between them. The CDR3 runs to 14 residues.

The chain joins TRBV30 to TRBJ1-5, with D tentatively TRBD1 (5 bases). Trimming took 0 bases from V and 7 from J, leaving 10 bases between them. The germline gives CDR1 GTSNPN, CDR2 SVGIG (reference sequence). CDR3 length equals 13 residues. CDR3 nucleotide sequence: TGTGCCTGGAGTGTACGGGAGGGGCAGCCCCAGCATTTT. Amino acid sequence: CAWSVREGQPQHF.

V usage is TRBV11-3 and J usage is TRBJ2-2; D perhaps matches TRBD2 (6 bases). Trimming shortened V by 2 bases and J by 6 bases, and 10 bases separated the two germline ends. CDR3 length: 14 amino acids. From germline, CDR1 is SGHNT and CDR2 YENEEA. The CDR3 DNA is TGTGCCAGCAGCTTATTATGGGGGGCCGGGGAGCTGTTTTTT. It is translated as CASSLLWGAGELFF.

The chain employs TRBV7-9 and TRBJ1-2, with 8 bases lining up with TRBD1. Trimming cost V 6 bases and J 3 bases; bases outside gene matches: 9. Germline V gene data show CDR1 as SEHNR and CDR2 as FQNEAQ (reference sequence). There are 15 residues in the CDR3. The CDR3 protein is CASSYTGTGHYGYTF. The DNA of the CDR3 is TGTGCCAGCAGTTATACCGGGACAGGCCACTATGGCTACACCTTC.